The text below deals with one T cell receptor beta chain. Its antigen is unidentified. Time point specified: healthy volunteer bleed at 2 weeks. The study extracted total RNA from unfractionated whole blood. It was the library that attached unique molecular identifiers to individual cDNA molecules. In the authors' workflow: 95,638 TCRs per sample was the median, with a range of roughly 23,224 to 750,000. TCRdb itself ran the RACE reads through MiXCR, one entry per CDR3 protein. These V and J calls are TCRdb output, not the study's own analysis. The sample holds about 41,000 distinct CDR3 sequences; less than 4.5% are singletons and the top ten take around 5.8%. The data are from a study of human T cells and chemical hapten exposure. At the level of the study: Per-sample TCR yield variability stemmed mainly from small pooled library volume differences. Findings of the study overall: No shift was seen in TCRs above 1 in 1000 frequency with DPC sensitization.

The CDR3 spans 17 residues. Trimming took off 4 bases at V and 0 bases at J, with 19 bases between the two ends. CDR1 SGHRS and CDR2 YFSETQ come from the germline V gene. The TCR sequence derives from a human donor in good health. Some clones in this sample may be carry-over from other donors' samples. Sequenced: whole blood. The chain carries TRBV5-1 and TRBJ1-1; D remains ambiguous. The CDR3 sequence is CASSLGNSLKMNTEAFF. DNA for the CDR3: TGCGCCAGCAGCCTCGGCAACTCACTAAAGATGAACACTGAAGCTTTCTTT.